The TCR beta chain described here comes from a study of post-analysis software for immune sequencing data. Study conclusions and caveats: Relative to controls, patients with multiple sclerosis showed significantly lower normalized Chao1 diversity. Batch-matched samples strongly co-clustered by F measure. Patients showed TRBV5-6, TRBV5-1 and TRBV20-1 among roughly 5 TRBV segments more frequent than in controls.

Unique-molecular-identifier-tagged TCR beta cDNA libraries were used. From around 1 to 10 million T cells, hundreds of thousands of cDNA molecules were obtained. TCRdb reprocessed the PCR reads with MiXCR, giving one entry per CDR3 protein. The sample has some 690,000 distinct CDR3 sequences; approximately 60% are singletons. About this clonotype: The antigen remains undetermined.

V lost 3 bases, J lost 7 bases, and 20 bases lay in between. This CDR3 contains 16 residues. Germline V lookup: CDR1 SGHKS, CDR2 YYEKEE (reference sequence). The chain has TRBV5-5 and TRBJ2-1; weak D call: TRBD1 (8 bases). The receptor comes from a girl aged 2-10 years with multiple sclerosis. The sample taken for sequencing was blood. The CDR3 protein is CASSSRDLQGGNEQFF. Written as DNA, the CDR3 is TGTGCCAGCAGCTCGAGAGATTTACAGGGGGGGAATGAGCAGTTCTTC.